The rows below give T cell receptor beta chains drawn from one sample of a study of CD8 T cells in Susac syndrome. TCRdb re-called the immunoSEQ multiplex PCR reads with MiXCR, one entry per CDR3 protein. Among over 95,000 distinct CDR3 sequences listed, approximately 90% were seen once. Sequencing was carried out using CD8+ T cells from PBMCs. The source of these receptors is a human donor in good health. The CDR3 runs from the conserved cysteine through the conserved F or W. The D gene is left open where the match is weak. Some rows mark clone size as missing; the rest say once, few, many or name a class of expanded clone.

j_gene: TRBJ1-5; d_gene: .; v_gene: TRBV6-2/TRBV6-3; abundance: .; CDR3aa: CASTDTGKLPQHF; CDR3nt: TGTGCCAGCACAGACACGGGAAAACTGCCCCAGCATTTT
j_gene: TRBJ2-4; d_gene: .; v_gene: TRBV12-3/TRBV12-4; abundance: .; CDR3aa: CASTRHSSDGNIQYF; CDR3nt: TGTGCCAGCACTCGTCATTCGTCGGATGGAAACATTCAGTACTTC
j_gene: TRBJ2-3; d_gene: .; v_gene: TRBV2; abundance: .; CDR3aa: CASTPDTTDTQYF; CDR3nt: TGTGCCAGCACCCCGGATACCACAGATACGCAGTATTTT
j_gene: TRBJ1-5; d_gene: .; v_gene: TRBV6-2/TRBV6-3; abundance: few; CDR3aa: CASNLGGRQPQHF; CDR3nt: TGTGCCAGCAACCTAGGCGGGAGACAGCCCCAGCATTTT
j_gene: TRBJ2-1; d_gene: TRBD2; v_gene: TRBV6-5; abundance: .; CDR3aa: CASSYSQGTSGRNEQFF; CDR3nt: TGTGCCAGCAGTTACTCACAGGGGACTAGCGGGAGGAATGAGCAGTTCTTC
j_gene: TRBJ2-7; d_gene: .; v_gene: TRBV28; abundance: .; CDR3aa: CASTLSGTSYEQYF; CDR3nt: TGTGCCAGCACCCTATCCGGGACTTCCTACGAGCAGTACTTC
j_gene: TRBJ2-1; d_gene: .; v_gene: TRBV7-3; abundance: once; CDR3aa: CASSPVGSSYNEQFF; CDR3nt: TGTGCCAGCAGCCCCGTAGGGAGCTCCTACAATGAGCAGTTCTTC
j_gene: TRBJ2-3; d_gene: TRBD2; v_gene: TRBV20-1; abundance: .; CDR3aa: CSATPGGGSTDTQYF; CDR3nt: TGCAGTGCTACCCCAGGCGGGGGTAGCACAGATACGCAGTATTTT
j_gene: TRBJ2-2; d_gene: .; v_gene: TRBV19; abundance: .; CDR3aa: CASTPGYLPPAGELFF; CDR3nt: TGTGCCAGTACCCCTGGGTACCTTCCTCCCGCCGGGGAGCTGTTTTTT
j_gene: TRBJ2-3; d_gene: .; v_gene: TRBV30; abundance: .; CDR3aa: CAWKQKVTADTQYF; CDR3nt: TGTGCCTGGAAACAGAAGGTTACCGCAGATACGCAGTATTTT
j_gene: TRBJ1-2; d_gene: TRBD1; v_gene: TRBV29-1; abundance: .; CDR3aa: CSVAGQGQYGYTF; CDR3nt: TGCAGCGTAGCGGGACAGGGCCAGTATGGCTACACCTTC
j_gene: TRBJ2-2; d_gene: .; v_gene: TRBV5-1; abundance: .; CDR3aa: CASSTGPISTGELFF; CDR3nt: TGCGCCAGCAGCACGGGGCCCATCTCCACCGGGGAGCTGTTTTTT
j_gene: TRBJ2-7; d_gene: .; v_gene: TRBV15; abundance: .; CDR3aa: CATSREGPWAERYEQYF; CDR3nt: TGTGCCACCAGCAGAGAAGGGCCCTGGGCGGAACGATACGAGCAGTACTTC
j_gene: TRBJ1-4; d_gene: .; v_gene: TRBV15; abundance: once; CDR3aa: CATSRDGGGEEKLFF; CDR3nt: TGTGCCACCAGCAGAGATGGAGGCGGGGAAGAAAAACTGTTTTTT
j_gene: TRBJ1-5; d_gene: .; v_gene: TRBV25-1; abundance: .; CDR3aa: CASSVSGRLYSNQPQHF; CDR3nt: TGTGCCAGCAGTGTGTCGGGGCGCCTTTATAGCAATCAGCCCCAGCATTTT
j_gene: TRBJ1-2; d_gene: TRBD1; v_gene: TRBV29-1; abundance: .; CDR3aa: CSVPPEGAGGYTF; CDR3nt: TGCAGCGTTCCCCCGGAGGGGGCTGGCGGCTACACCTTC
j_gene: TRBJ2-3; d_gene: TRBD1; v_gene: TRBV4-2; abundance: once; CDR3aa: CASSQDDRGTDTQYF; CDR3nt: TGTGCCAGCAGCCAAGATGACAGGGGAACAGATACGCAGTATTTT
j_gene: TRBJ2-5; d_gene: .; v_gene: TRBV7-2; abundance: .; CDR3aa: CASSLGGPWETQYF; CDR3nt: TGTGCCAGCAGCTTAGGAGGGCCCTGGGAGACCCAGTACTTC
j_gene: TRBJ1-2; d_gene: .; v_gene: TRBV19; abundance: .; CDR3aa: CASSLGVGPDLYGYTF; CDR3nt: TGTGCCAGTAGTCTCGGCGTCGGACCGGACCTATACGGCTACACCTTC
j_gene: TRBJ2-3; d_gene: TRBD1; v_gene: TRBV2; abundance: few; CDR3aa: CASRAGGGTDTQYF; CDR3nt: TGTGCCAGCAGGGCAGGGGGCGGCACAGATACGCAGTATTTT
j_gene: TRBJ1-2; d_gene: .; v_gene: TRBV29-1; abundance: .; CDR3aa: CSVGLGQSYGYTF; CDR3nt: TGCAGCGTTGGTCTTGGGCAGTCCTATGGCTACACCTTC
j_gene: TRBJ1-2; d_gene: .; v_gene: TRBV10-3; abundance: .; CDR3aa: CAMAASTNYGYTF; CDR3nt: TGTGCCATGGCGGCGTCCACTAACTATGGCTACACCTTC
j_gene: TRBJ2-5; d_gene: .; v_gene: TRBV3-1; abundance: .; CDR3aa: CASSQFGVETQYF; CDR3nt: TGTGCCAGCAGCCAATTTGGGGTAGAGACCCAGTACTTC
j_gene: TRBJ2-2; d_gene: .; v_gene: TRBV29-1; abundance: .; CDR3aa: CSVELRGTGELFF; CDR3nt: TGCAGCGTTGAATTAAGAGGCACCGGGGAGCTGTTTTTT
j_gene: TRBJ1-6; d_gene: .; v_gene: TRBV27; abundance: .; CDR3aa: CASSFKDPYNSPLHF; CDR3nt: TGTGCCAGCAGTTTCAAGGACCCCTATAATTCACCCCTCCACTTT
j_gene: TRBJ1-1; d_gene: TRBD1; v_gene: TRBV5-1; abundance: .; CDR3aa: CASMDRGREEAFF; CDR3nt: TGCGCCAGCATGGACAGGGGGCGTGAAGAAGCTTTCTTT
j_gene: TRBJ1-1; d_gene: .; v_gene: TRBV14; abundance: .; CDR3aa: CASRGDTQNTEAFF; CDR3nt: TGTGCCAGCAGAGGGGACACACAGAACACTGAAGCTTTCTTT
j_gene: TRBJ2-3; d_gene: .; v_gene: TRBV20-1; abundance: .; CDR3aa: CSARVGVTDTQYF; CDR3nt: TGCAGTGCTAGAGTGGGGGTCACAGATACGCAGTATTTT
j_gene: TRBJ2-7; d_gene: .; v_gene: TRBV4-1; abundance: .; CDR3aa: CASSQVWQGYEQYF; CDR3nt: TGCGCCAGCAGCCAAGTCTGGCAGGGCTACGAGCAGTACTTC
j_gene: TRBJ2-1; d_gene: .; v_gene: TRBV20-1; abundance: .; CDR3aa: CSAILTYNEQFF; CDR3nt: TGCAGTGCTATTCTTACGTACAATGAGCAGTTCTTC
j_gene: TRBJ1-2; d_gene: .; v_gene: TRBV7-9; abundance: .; CDR3aa: CASSEGTAGYTF; CDR3nt: TGTGCCAGTTCGGAGGGGACCGCTGGCTACACCTTC
j_gene: TRBJ1-2; d_gene: TRBD1; v_gene: TRBV7-3; abundance: .; CDR3aa: CASSRSGQGHYGYTF; CDR3nt: TGTGCCAGCAGTAGATCGGGACAGGGACACTATGGCTACACCTTC
j_gene: TRBJ2-5; d_gene: TRBD1; v_gene: TRBV7-9; abundance: .; CDR3aa: CASSFREGALETQYF; CDR3nt: TGTGCCAGCAGCTTCCGAGAGGGGGCGTTGGAGACCCAGTACTTC
j_gene: TRBJ2-2; d_gene: .; v_gene: TRBV5-5; abundance: .; CDR3aa: CASSSWTTYTGELFF; CDR3nt: TGTGCCAGCAGCTCGTGGACTACCTACACCGGGGAGCTGTTTTTT
j_gene: TRBJ2-2; d_gene: TRBD2; v_gene: TRBV20-1; abundance: .; CDR3aa: CSARGTSGGANTGELFF; CDR3nt: TGCAGTGCTAGAGGGACTAGCGGGGGCGCGAACACCGGGGAGCTGTTTTTT
j_gene: TRBJ1-2; d_gene: TRBD1; v_gene: TRBV2; abundance: .; CDR3aa: CASKDRGPGYTF; CDR3nt: TGTGCCAGCAAGGACAGGGGGCCCGGCTACACCTTC
j_gene: TRBJ1-1; d_gene: .; v_gene: TRBV5-1; abundance: .; CDR3aa: CASSLEPGNTEAFF; CDR3nt: TGCGCCAGCAGCTTGGAACCGGGGAACACTGAAGCTTTCTTT
j_gene: TRBJ1-2; d_gene: .; v_gene: TRBV2; abundance: .; CDR3aa: CASRGQFLGYGYTF; CDR3nt: TGTGCCAGCAGGGGACAATTTCTTGGCTATGGCTACACCTTC
j_gene: TRBJ1-1; d_gene: .; v_gene: TRBV19; abundance: .; CDR3aa: CATQRSRVDTEAFF; CDR3nt: TGTGCCACGCAGCGGAGTAGGGTGGACACTGAAGCTTTCTTT
j_gene: TRBJ2-7; d_gene: TRBD2; v_gene: TRBV12-3/TRBV12-4; abundance: .; CDR3aa: CASSLAPLARETNLYEQYF; CDR3nt: TGTGCCAGCAGTTTAGCCCCCCTGGCGCGGGAGACCAATCTCTACGAGCAGTACTTC
j_gene: TRBJ1-1; d_gene: TRBD1; v_gene: TRBV20-1; abundance: .; CDR3aa: CSGTDRGRMNTEAFF; CDR3nt: TGCAGTGGGACGGACAGGGGGCGGATGAACACTGAAGCTTTCTTT
j_gene: TRBJ2-4; d_gene: TRBD1; v_gene: TRBV6-2/TRBV6-3; abundance: once; CDR3aa: CASSFTPDREGKNIQYF; CDR3nt: TGTGCCAGCAGTTTCACCCCCGACAGGGAAGGCAAAAACATTCAGTACTTC
j_gene: TRBJ2-6; d_gene: .; v_gene: TRBV24-1; abundance: .; CDR3aa: CATSPLYFGANVLTF; CDR3nt: TGTGCCACCAGTCCCCTATATTTCGGGGCCAACGTCCTGACTTTC
j_gene: TRBJ1-1; d_gene: TRBD1; v_gene: TRBV28; abundance: .; CDR3aa: CASSPTGQGNTEAFF; CDR3nt: TGTGCCAGCAGTCCAACGGGACAGGGGAACACTGAAGCTTTCTTT
j_gene: TRBJ2-1; d_gene: TRBD2; v_gene: TRBV7-2; abundance: .; CDR3aa: CASSLSGGSPLTPSYNEQFF; CDR3nt: TGTGCCAGCAGCTTAAGCGGGGGGAGCCCTCTTACCCCCTCCTACAATGAGCAGTTCTTC
j_gene: TRBJ1-1; d_gene: TRBD1; v_gene: TRBV5-1; abundance: .; CDR3aa: CASSLEPSDRVVTEAFF; CDR3nt: TGCGCCAGCAGCTTGGAACCTAGCGACAGGGTGGTCACTGAAGCTTTCTTT